The next 32 T cell receptor beta chains were all read from a single sample in a study of cytomegalovirus exposure and HLA in healthy donors. The PCR made use of 60 Vbeta and 13 Jbeta primers. Data came from immunoSEQ multiplex PCR; TCRdb stores just in-frame clones and leaves some out. The table lists 150,000 to 200,000 clones, roughly 80% of them singletons. Sequences were obtained from PBMCs. The receptor set was obtained from a boy between 2 and 10 years old in good health and CMV-seronegative.

The V call is TRBV5-1, the J call TRBJ1-1; D possibly corresponds to TRBD1 (6 bases). V lost 3 bases and J lost 2, with 8 bases in between. CDR1 and CDR2 from the germline V gene are SGHRS and YFSETQ. This CDR3 spans 13 amino acids. The CDR3 bases are TGCGCCAGCAGCTCGGACAGTAACACTGAAGCTTTCTTT. It is translated as CASSSDSNTEAFF.

This chain joins TRBV14 and TRBJ2-3; 7 nucleotides line up with TRBD2. Germline V gene data show CDR1 as SGHDN and CDR2 as FVKESK. This CDR3 contains 16 residues. The V segment lost 2 bases and the J segment 2 bases; nucleotides outside the gene matches: 7. CDR3 nucleotides: TGTGCCAGCAGCCAAATAGGACTAGTCCTCACAGATACGCAGTATTTT. Protein: CASSQIGLVLTDTQYF.

The sample holds one count of this clone. V gene TRBV18 combines with J gene TRBJ2-3; TRBD2 is a possible D gene (6 bases). Germline V gives CDR1 KGHSH, CDR2 LQKENI. The ends were cut back, 0 bases at V and 1 base at J, with 14 bases in the middle. The CDR3 runs to 17 residues. The CDR3 is CASSPPLAFLGTDTQYF. As DNA, the CDR3 is TGTGCCAGCTCACCACCGCTAGCGTTTCTAGGCACAGATACGCAGTATTTT.

A single count supports this clone. The genes are TRBV6-1 and TRBJ2-3; the D gene is possibly TRBD2 (6 bases). CDR3 length: 15 residues. V shed 4 bases and J shed 2 bases, with 13 bases lying between them. Germline V CDR1 and CDR2: MNHNS, SASEGT. The CDR3 protein is CASSGSGPFTDTQYF. CDR3 in DNA: TGTGCCAGCAGTGGGAGCGGGCCCTTCACAGATACGCAGTATTTT.

The J gene is TRBJ1-4, the V gene TRBV19; TRBD1 is a possible D gene (5 bases). From germline, CDR1 is LNHDA and CDR2 SQIVND (reference sequence). There are 15 residues in the CDR3. V was trimmed by 2 bases and J by 7 bases, leaving 14 bases between them. The CDR3 sequence is CASSISRQLPEKLFF. In DNA form, the CDR3 reads TGTGCCAGTAGTATATCCCGACAGTTACCTGAAAAACTGTTTTTT.

This clone was recorded once. The gene calls are TRBV4-1 and TRBJ2-2; no clear D. V was clipped by 1 base and J by 7 bases, with 10 bases between them. The CDR3 consists of 14 residues. From germline, CDR1 is MGHRA and CDR2 YSYEKL. The CDR3 sequence: CASSQGLAGGELFF. For the CDR3, the DNA is TGCGCCAGCAGCCAAGGCTTGGCAGGCGGGGAGCTGTTTTTT.

V usage is TRBV4-2 and J usage is TRBJ2-1; 9 bases are shared with TRBD2. Germline V gives CDR1 LGHNA, CDR2 YNFKEQ. Trimming removed 3 bases from V and 5 bases from J; junction bases left unmatched: 11. The CDR3 length is 17 residues. The CDR3 sequence is CASSHPTSGGLHNEQFF. For the CDR3, the DNA is TGTGCCAGCAGCCACCCGACTAGCGGAGGCCTTCACAATGAGCAGTTCTTC.

The chain employs TRBV7-9 and TRBJ2-4, with 12 bases lining up with TRBD2. This CDR3 comprises 15 residues. J gave up 13 bases and V 1 base, and 8 bases lay outside the gene matches. CDR1 and CDR2 (germline): SEHNR, FQNEAQ (reference sequence). CDR3 DNA: TGTGCCAGCAGCTTAGGGTCAGCTAGCGGGAGGGCGCAGTACTTC. Translated: CASSLGSASGRAQYF. Using reference TRBV7-9 and TRBJ2-4 for the parts outside the CDR3, the full variable domain is DTGVSQNPRHKITKRGQNVTFRCDPISEHNRLYWYRQTLGQGPEFLTYFQNEAQLEKSRLLSDRFSAERPKGSFSTLEIQRTEQGDSAMYLCASSLGSASGRAQYFGAGTRLSVL.

This clone has just one count. The chain uses TRBV19 and TRBJ2-7, with 10 bases that match TRBD2. Germline values: CDR1 LNHDA, CDR2 SQIVND (reference sequence). There are 15 residues in the CDR3. After removal of 6 bases from V and 2 bases from J, the junction contained 7 bases not matched to a gene. CDR3 nucleotide sequence: TGTGCCAGTAGCCCCGGGACTAGCGTTACCTACGAGCAGTACTTC. The encoded protein is CASSPGTSVTYEQYF.

The chain links TRBV5-1 to TRBJ2-1, with a weak D call TRBD1 (5 bases). The V gene lost 2 bases and the J gene lost 3 bases, with 18 bases spanning the gap. Germline CDR1 SGHRS, CDR2 YFSETQ. CDR3 length: 17 residues. The CDR3: CASSFVPTGAYYNEQFF. The CDR3 DNA reads as TGCGCCAGCAGCTTTGTCCCCACAGGAGCCTACTACAATGAGCAGTTCTTC.

The chain has TRBV18 and TRBJ1-2; D not certain. V dropped 1 base and J dropped 7 bases, with 16 bases sitting between them. Germline lookup yields CDR1 KGHSH and CDR2 LQKENI. The CDR3 sequence is 15 residues long. The CDR3 loop is CASSPLGDSSGGYTF. The DNA for the CDR3 is TGTGCCAGCTCACCACTCGGGGATTCCTCAGGTGGCTACACCTTC.

The rearrangement joins TRBV28 to TRBJ1-1; 12 bases fit TRBD1. Looked up from germline, CDR1 is MDHEN and CDR2 is SYDVKM. CDR3 length: 17 amino acids. With 2 bases clipped from V and 5 bases from J, the junction kept 9 bases outside the gene matches. CDR3 region: CASSLAPGQGAFTEAFF. Here the CDR3 DNA reads TGTGCCAGCAGTTTAGCACCGGGACAGGGGGCGTTTACTGAAGCTTTCTTT.

The rearrangement joins TRBV2 to TRBJ1-5; D not certain. Per the germline V gene, CDR1 is SNHLY and CDR2 is FYNNEI. V lost 7 bases and J 5 bases, leaving 12 bases between the germline ends. This CDR3 spans 13 amino acids. The CDR3 DNA is TGTGCCAGCACAGTTGGTCTGGATCAGCCCCAGCATTTT. It specifies CASTVGLDQPQHF.

The rearrangement joins TRBV6-6 to TRBJ1-1, with 10 bases identical to TRBD1. Germline V lookup: CDR1 MNHNY, CDR2 SVGAGI (reference sequence). The junction had 3 bases not matched to a gene; V was cut back by 5 bases and J by 0 bases. This CDR3 has 15 residues. The CDR3 spells CASSPGTGVNTEAFF. CDR3 sequence (DNA): TGTGCCAGCAGTCCTGGGACAGGGGTGAACACTGAAGCTTTCTTT.

The chain uses TRBV5-1 and TRBJ1-4; 8 bases line up with TRBD1. V trimming: 4 bases; J trimming: 8 bases; junction bases outside the gene matches: 22. The germline CDR1 and CDR2 sequences are SGHRS and YFSETQ. The CDR3 has 19 residues. The CDR3 protein is CASSGIPGQVDPQGEKLFF. The CDR3 DNA follows: TGCGCCAGCAGCGGGATACCGGGACAGGTAGACCCACAGGGCGAAAAACTGTTTTTT.

This clone was seen a few times. The chain has TRBV5-1 and TRBJ2-3, with 9 positions matching TRBD2. V lost 3 bases, J lost 5 bases, and 7 bases stayed unmatched. The CDR3 sequence is 15 residues long. Germline-derived CDR1 and CDR2 are SGHRS and YFSETQ. CDR3 sequence (DNA): TGCGCCAGCAGCTGGGGACTAGCCGGGGAAGATACGCAGTATTTT. This sequence encodes CASSWGLAGEDTQYF.

The chain links TRBV7-9 to TRBJ2-7, with 9 bases that match TRBD2. This CDR3 region has 15 residues. The V and J ends lost 5 bases and 0 bases, in that order; junction bases with no gene match: 5. Germline V gives CDR1 SEHNR, CDR2 FQNEAQ (reference sequence). CDR3 protein: CASSQSGGSSYEQYF. CDR3 nucleotide sequence: TGTGCCAGCAGCCAAAGCGGGGGGAGCTCCTACGAGCAGTACTTC.

The V call is TRBV28, the J call TRBJ1-2, with TRBD1 matching 7 bases. Germline CDR1 and CDR2: MDHEN and SYDVKM. The V gene end was trimmed by 1 base and the J gene end by 2 bases; junction bases not matched to a gene: 7. The CDR3 covers 16 residues. CDR3 sequence reads: CASSLFSARGNYGYTF. The CDR3 DNA sequence: TGTGCCAGCAGTTTATTTTCGGCCAGGGGGAACTATGGCTACACCTTC.

This clone came up once. The gene calls are TRBV30 and TRBJ1-2; the D is unclear. V dropped 3 bases and J dropped 2 bases, with 13 bases sitting between them. This CDR3 has 14 amino acids. Germline V gene sequence: CDR1 GTSNPN, CDR2 SVGIG (reference sequence). The CDR3: CAWRGWTGNYGYTF. For the CDR3, the DNA is TGTGCCTGGAGAGGTTGGACTGGGAACTATGGCTACACCTTC.

The chain links TRBV2 to TRBJ2-1, with D maybe TRBD2 (6 bases). Germline V CDR1 and CDR2: SNHLY, FYNNEI. This CDR3 region has 12 residues. The V end was cut by 6 bases, the J end by 8 bases, with 11 bases between. The CDR3: CASSPWGDEQFF. CDR3 nucleotide sequence: TGTGCCAGCAGCCCGTGGGGGGATGAGCAGTTCTTC. The full variable domain, rest sourced from reference TRBV2 and TRBJ2-1, is EPEVTQTPSHQVTQMGQEVILRCVPISNHLYFYWYRQILGQKVEFLVSFYNNEISEKSEIFDDQFSVERPDGSNFTLKIRSTKLEDSAMYFCASSPWGDEQFFGPGTRLTVL.

The J gene is TRBJ2-2, the V gene TRBV7-9, with unresolved D. The V gene lost 3 bases and the J gene lost 7 bases, with 3 bases spanning the gap. Germline loops: CDR1 SEHNR, CDR2 FQNEAQ (reference sequence). The CDR3 extends over 11 amino acids. CDR3 DNA: TGTGCCAGCAGCTTTTACGGGGAGCTGTTTTTT. Amino acid sequence: CASSFYGELFF. Complete variable domain (other parts from reference TRBV7-9 and TRBJ2-2): DTGVSQNPRHKITKRGQNVTFRCDPISEHNRLYWYRQTLGQGPEFLTYFQNEAQLEKSRLLSDRFSAERPKGSFSTLEIQRTEQGDSAMYLCASSFYGELFFGEGSRLTVL.

V and J are TRBV28 and TRBJ1-1; maybe TRBD1 (5 bases). The CDR3 runs to 15 residues. The ends were cut back, 7 bases at V and 4 bases at J, with 19 bases in the middle. Germline V gene sequence: CDR1 MDHEN, CDR2 SYDVKM. The CDR3 DNA is TGTGCCAGCACCTACCCCGGGACCGGGGGCACTGAAGCTTTCTTT. The encoded protein is CASTYPGTGGTEAFF.

The CDR3 loop is CASSLVRIGETQYF. The CDR3 DNA reads as TGTGCCAGCAGCTTAGTGAGAATCGGAGAGACCCAGTACTTC. The chain uses TRBV7-2 and TRBJ2-5; D call uncertain. This CDR3 contains 14 residues. V lost 1 base and J lost 4, with 10 bases in between. Germline V CDR1 and CDR2: SGHTA, FQGNSA.

The chain links TRBV28 to TRBJ2-3; D is uncertain. The CDR3 loop spans 14 amino acids. V was trimmed by 5 bases and J by 2 bases, leaving 11 bases between them. CDR1 and CDR2 from the germline V gene are MDHEN and SYDVKM. The CDR3 sequence is CASSPARSTDTQYF. CDR3 sequence (DNA): TGTGCCAGCAGTCCCGCTAGATCCACAGATACGCAGTATTTT.

The chain has TRBV6-4 and TRBJ2-7; unclear D gene. From germline, CDR1 is MRHNA and CDR2 SNTAGT. CDR3 length: 13 residues. Trimming stripped 2 bases from V and 4 bases from J, with 9 bases between. In DNA, the CDR3 is TGTGCCAGCAGTGACCCCTATTCGTACGAGCAGTACTTC. It translates to CASSDPYSYEQYF.

The count of this clone is one. CDR3: CASSQETSGRAVAYEQYF. The CDR3 DNA is TGCGCCAGCAGCCAAGAAACTAGCGGGAGGGCCGTGGCCTACGAGCAGTACTTC. The chain carries TRBV4-1 and TRBJ2-5; 13 nucleotides align to TRBD2. The better agreement between TRBJ2-7 and the DNA end casts doubt on the J call. The CDR3 is made up of 18 amino acids. In germline, CDR1 is MGHRA, CDR2 YSYEKL.

The chain carries TRBV5-6 and TRBJ2-3; tentative D call: TRBD2 (5 bases). The CDR3 covers 13 residues. Trimming cost V 7 bases and J 3 bases, with 12 bases left between them. Germline V gene lookup returns CDR1 SGHDT and CDR2 YYEEEE. As DNA, the CDR3 is TGTGCCAGCCGCCGGGGTTTAACAGATACGCAGTATTTT. Protein: CASRRGLTDTQYF.

V usage is TRBV28 and J usage is TRBJ1-1; TRBD1 might be the D (6 bases). V was cut by 7 bases and J by 0 bases, with 18 bases left in between. CDR3 length equals 16 residues. Germline values: CDR1 MDHEN, CDR2 SYDVKM. CDR3 nucleotide sequence: TGTGCCAGCATCAGCGGGGGCTTCCGTATGAACACTGAAGCTTTCTTT. This encodes CASISGGFRMNTEAFF.

The chain is built from TRBV13 and TRBJ1-1, with TRBD1 identical over 7 bases. The CDR3 totals 14 residues. The germline V gene has CDR1 PRHDT and CDR2 FYEKMQ (reference sequence). With V trimmed by 5 bases and J by 8 bases, 11 bases remained unmatched. The CDR3: CASSSIDRAHEAFF. CDR3 in DNA: TGTGCCAGCAGCAGCATAGACAGGGCCCACGAAGCTTTCTTT.

J is TRBJ2-1 and V is TRBV19; 7 nucleotides match TRBD1. Losses at the gene ends were 5 bases for V and 4 bases for J; bases not matched to a gene: 5. CDR1 is LNHDA, CDR2 SQIVND, per germline (reference sequence). The length of the CDR3 is 14 residues. In DNA form, the CDR3 reads TGTGCCAGTAGTTCGGACAGGAGGTACAATGAGCAGTTCTTC. This encodes CASSSDRRYNEQFF.

The chain is built from TRBV27 and TRBJ2-7, with a tentative D call TRBD2 (6 bases). CDR3 length: 16 amino acids. Looked up from germline, CDR1 is MNHEY and CDR2 is SMNVEV (reference sequence). V lost 6 bases and J lost 0, with 18 bases in between. The CDR3 sequence is CASRHNIAVGSYEQYF. In DNA form, the CDR3 reads TGTGCCAGCAGGCACAACATAGCGGTGGGCTCCTACGAGCAGTACTTC.

The V call is TRBV18, the J call TRBJ2-1; TRBD2 agrees at 10 bases. In germline, CDR1 is KGHSH, CDR2 LQKENI. The trim removed 2 bases at V and 7 bases at J, leaving 11 bases unmatched. The CDR3 totals 17 residues. Here the CDR3 DNA reads TGTGCCAGCTCACCAGCTGCCGAGGTTAGCGGGAGGAATGAGCAGTTCTTC. Translation: CASSPAAEVSGRNEQFF. Together with reference TRBV18 and TRBJ2-1, the CDR3 gives the full variable domain: NAGVMQNPRHLVRRRGQEARLRCSPMKGHSHVYWYRQLPEEGLKFMVYLQKENIIDESGMPKERFSAEFPKEGPSILRIQQVVRGDSAAYFCASSPAAEVSGRNEQFFGPGTRLTVL.